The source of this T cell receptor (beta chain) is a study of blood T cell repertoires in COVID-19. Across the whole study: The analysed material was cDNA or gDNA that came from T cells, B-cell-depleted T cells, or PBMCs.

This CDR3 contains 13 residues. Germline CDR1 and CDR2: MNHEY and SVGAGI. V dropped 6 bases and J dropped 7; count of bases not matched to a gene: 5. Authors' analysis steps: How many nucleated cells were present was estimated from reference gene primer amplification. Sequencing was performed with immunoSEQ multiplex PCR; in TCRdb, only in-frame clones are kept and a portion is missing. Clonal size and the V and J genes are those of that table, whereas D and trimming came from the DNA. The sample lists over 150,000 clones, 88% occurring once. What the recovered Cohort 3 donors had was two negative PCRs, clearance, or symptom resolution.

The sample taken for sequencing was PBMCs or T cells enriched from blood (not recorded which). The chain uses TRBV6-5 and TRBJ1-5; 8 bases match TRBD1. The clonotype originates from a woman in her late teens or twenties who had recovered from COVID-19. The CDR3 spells CASSKDRGQPQHF. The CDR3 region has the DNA TGTGCCAGCAGCAAAGACAGGGGCCAGCCCCAGCATTTT.